Below, one T cell receptor beta chain is given with its context. This specimen belongs to a study of blood T cell repertoires in COVID-19. Assay used: immunoSEQ multiplex PCR; TCRdb lists only in-frame clones, some missing. This table holds fewer than 350,000 clones, 85% found once. The CDR3 length is 13 residues. V was shortened by 4 bases and J by 0 bases, with 5 bases between the two germline ends. CDR1 is SGHTS, CDR2 YDEGEE, per germline. The rearrangement joins TRBV5-8 to TRBJ2-4; D unresolved. Sequenced material: PBMCs or T cells enriched from blood (not recorded which). This clonotype was obtained from a woman in her twenties or thirties who had been exposed to COVID-19. CDR3 bases: TGTGCCAGCAGCCTGCGAGCCAAAAACATTCAGTACTTC. Residues: CASSLRAKNIQYF.